The 17 T cell receptor beta chains presented below share a single source sample, sequenced in a study of identical twins. TCRdb fed the 5' RACE reads into MiXCR, producing one record per CDR3 protein. The data contain more than 400,000 distinct CDR3 sequences, roughly 15% of them singletons. These sequences were also reported in another study, on yellow fever vaccine responses in identical twins.

Material for sequencing was CD4+ T cells sorted from blood. These receptors came from a woman aged 18-29 years in good health.

The chain joins TRBV28 to TRBJ2-3; D assignment may be TRBD1 or TRBD2 (6 bases each). V lost 8 bases and J lost 1, with 16 bases in between. This CDR3 is built from 15 residues. Germline V gene sequence: CDR1 MDHEN, CDR2 SYDVKM. The CDR3, as DNA: TGTGCCAGCCCCCCAGGGGCGGGACGCACAGATACGCAGTATTTT. As protein: CASPPGAGRTDTQYF.

This chain joins TRBV6-1 and TRBJ1-1; D not resolved. There are 13 residues in the CDR3. Germline V lookup: CDR1 MNHNS, CDR2 SASEGT. Trimming left V 6 bases short and J 1 base short, with 9 bases between. This CDR3 reads CASSSKRNTEAFF. Written as DNA, the CDR3 is TGTGCCAGCAGCTCGAAAAGGAACACTGAAGCTTTCTTT.

The chain uses TRBV11-2 and TRBJ2-3; 7 nucleotides line up with TRBD1. From germline, CDR1 is SGHAT and CDR2 FQNNGV. This CDR3 is 16 amino acids long. V lost 5 bases and J lost 2; bases outside the gene matches: 10. CDR3 DNA sequence: TGTGCCAGCAGCCCCGGACAGGCCAGCCCCACAGATACGCAGTATTTT. Its protein is CASSPGQASPTDTQYF.

This chain links TRBV20-1 with TRBJ1-3; D may be TRBD1 (5 bases). V was pared by 4 bases and J by 6 bases, with 13 bases between. CDR3 length: 13 residues. Germline assignment: CDR1 DFQATT and CDR2 SNEGSKA (reference sequence). CDR3 in amino acids: CSAINRGENTIYF. The CDR3 nucleotides read TGCAGTGCTATAAATCGAGGGGAAAACACCATATATTTT.

This clonotype was counted ten times or more. This sequence joins TRBV20-1 and TRBJ2-7, with 9 nucleotides matching TRBD1. J lost 2 bases, V lost 5 bases, and 4 bases had no gene match. The CDR3 totals 13 residues. Germline lookup yields CDR1 DFQATT and CDR2 SNEGSKA (reference sequence). The CDR3 bases are TGCAGTGCTCAAAGACAGGGGGCCTACGAGCAGTACGTC. Translation: CSAQRQGAYEQYV.

V and J are TRBV12-3 or TRBV12-4 and TRBJ2-5; 7 bases fit TRBD2. The CDR3 sequence is 15 residues long. Trimming at V came to 1 base and at J to 5 bases, leaving 7 bases not matched to a gene. The CDR3 DNA reads TGTGCCAGCAGTTTAGGGGGAGGGCCGCTGGAGACCCAGTACTTC. Translating it yields CASSLGGGPLETQYF.

There are many counts of this clonotype. The CDR3 DNA reads as TGTGCCAGCAGCCCCGGGACCACAGATACGCAGTATTTT. Amino acid sequence: CASSPGTTDTQYF. This chain joins TRBV7-3 and TRBJ2-3, with D perhaps being TRBD1 or TRBD2 (5 bases each). From germline, CDR1 is SGHTA and CDR2 FQGTGA. V lost 5 bases, J lost 2 bases, and 8 bases lay in between. The CDR3 contains 13 residues. The variable domain in full, with the rest retrieved from reference TRBV7-3 and TRBJ2-3, is GAGVSQTPSNKVTEKGKYVELRCDPISGHTALYWYRQSLGQGPEFLIYFQGTGAADDSGLPNDRFFAVRPEGSVSTLKIQRTERGDSAVYLCASSPGTTDTQYFGPGTRLTVL.

This rearrangement joins TRBV3-1 to TRBJ2-7, with D unclear. V lost 1 base, J lost 6 bases, and 7 bases lay in between. The CDR3 consists of 12 residues. Per germline, CDR1 LGHDT and CDR2 YNNKEL (reference sequence). DNA of the CDR3: TGTGCCAGCAGCCAAGGGTATCGCGAGCAGTACGTC. Residues: CASSQGYREQYV.

The sample holds many counts of this clonotype. CDR3 region: CASSTGTSGSNEQFF. The CDR3 coding sequence is TGTGCCAGCAGCACCGGGACTAGCGGAAGCAATGAGCAGTTCTTC. The chain uses TRBV3-1 and TRBJ2-1, with 11 bases aligning to TRBD2. CDR1 LGHDT and CDR2 YNNKEL come from the germline V gene (reference sequence). V gave up 5 bases and J gave up 6 bases; unmatched junction bases: 6. This CDR3 comprises 15 residues.

The rearrangement joins TRBV28 to TRBJ2-1; 7 nucleotides agree with TRBD2. This CDR3 region has 17 residues. CDR1 and CDR2 from the germline V gene are MDHEN and SYDVKM. After removal of 10 bases from V and 7 bases from J, the junction contained 22 bases not matched to a gene. Here the CDR3 reads CAIGPGGVASGRNEQFF. The CDR3 coding sequence is TGTGCCATCGGCCCTGGGGGGGTTGCTAGCGGACGAAATGAGCAGTTCTTC.

The chain combines TRBV18 with TRBJ1-4, with D maybe TRBD1 (5 bases). The germline V gene has CDR1 KGHSH and CDR2 LQKENI. The CDR3 runs 16 residues. The V end was cut by 3 bases, the J end by 4 bases, with 15 bases between. This chain's CDR3 is CASSPSLLGDNEKLFF. For the CDR3, the DNA is TGTGCCAGCTCACCGTCCCTTCTGGGGGATAATGAAAAACTGTTTTTT.

This chain uses TRBV23-1 with TRBJ2-5, with TRBD2 matching 11 bases. TRBV23-1 is treated as an ORF (open reading frame) with a function not yet certain. V lost 2 bases to trimming and J lost 0 bases; unmatched junction nucleotides: 8. This CDR3 has 18 residues. The CDR3 is CASSQLPTTSGNQETQYF. CDR3 DNA sequence: TGCGCCAGCAGTCAACTACCGACGACTAGCGGGAACCAAGAGACCCAGTACTTC.

In this sample, this clonotype turned up a few times. The chain joins TRBV2 to TRBJ2-7; unclear D gene. Trimming removed 1 base from V and 1 base from J, with 8 bases in between. CDR1 is SNHLY, CDR2 FYNNEI, per germline. The CDR3 consists of 14 residues. CDR3 amino acids: CASSEERTSYEQYV. The CDR3 nucleotides read TGTGCCAGCAGTGAAGAGCGAACTTCCTACGAGCAGTACGTC.

This clonotype has just a few counts. This rearrangement joins TRBV6-2 or TRBV6-3 to TRBJ2-7, with D possibly TRBD2 on 5 matching bases. Trimming removed 6 bases at V and 2 bases at J, with 14 bases between. This CDR3 has 14 residues. Germline CDR1 and CDR2: MNHEY and SVGEGT. As DNA, the CDR3 is TGTGCCAGCAGGCCGACCGGGGTTCCCTACGAGCAGTACGTC. Translated: CASRPTGVPYEQYV.

The sample holds a few counts of this clonotype. The J gene is TRBJ2-7, the V gene TRBV6-5; 9 bases are shared with TRBD1. In germline, CDR1 is MNHEY, CDR2 SVGAGI. CDR3 size: 16 residues. Trimming at V came to 0 bases and at J to 6 bases, leaving 9 bases not matched to a gene. The CDR3 coding sequence is TGTGCCAGCAGTTACTCTGGGGACAGGGTTCTTGTCGAGCAGTACTTC. It yields the protein CASSYSGDRVLVEQYF.

This clonotype was recorded only once. The rearrangement links TRBV28 to TRBJ2-1; the D is unclear. CDR3 size: 12 residues. Per the germline V gene, CDR1 is MDHEN and CDR2 is SYDVKM. V was pared by 2 bases and J by 12 bases, with 11 bases between. Here the CDR3 reads CASSLEGFRQFF. As DNA, the CDR3 is TGTGCCAGCAGTTTAGAAGGGTTCAGGCAGTTCTTC.

The V call is TRBV25-1, the J call TRBJ1-2, with TRBD1 matching 12 bases. The CDR3 is 15 residues long. V shed 8 bases, J shed 5 bases, and the junction held 9 bases outside the gene matches. Germline CDR1 MGHDK, CDR2 SYGVNS. CDR3 sequence (DNA): TGTGCCAGCTCGTCCCGGGACAGGGGGCCATATGGCTACACCTTC. It is translated as CASSSRDRGPYGYTF.